The T cell receptor (beta chain) described here comes from a study of blood T cells in healthy people across ages. Study context: Template-switching capture recovered about one barcoded beta molecule per two T cells. Study-wide results and limits: Diversity of TCR beta per million T cells declined in a roughly linear way with age.

Through a sample-barcoded 5' primer and a J-beta primer mix, a second PCR was run for 7 to 11 cycles. Paired-end reads containing CDR3 totaled no fewer than 2.5 million for each sample. TCRdb passed the 5' RACE reads through MiXCR, listing each CDR3 protein once. The profile shows hundreds of thousands of distinct CDR3 sequences, more than 35% of them singletons. Concerning this clonotype: Its antigen is undetermined.

The V gene lost 2 bases and the J gene lost 11 bases, with 20 bases spanning the gap. Germline CDR1 and CDR2: KGHDR and SFDVKD. This CDR3 has 15 amino acids. What was sequenced was blood. The gene calls are TRBV24-1 and TRBJ2-5, with D possibly being TRBD2 (6 bases). The origin of this receptor is an older man in good health. This CDR3 reads CATSDYMEGRNEQYF. For the CDR3, the DNA is TGTGCCACCAGTGATTATATGGAGGGCCGGAATGAGCAGTACTTC.